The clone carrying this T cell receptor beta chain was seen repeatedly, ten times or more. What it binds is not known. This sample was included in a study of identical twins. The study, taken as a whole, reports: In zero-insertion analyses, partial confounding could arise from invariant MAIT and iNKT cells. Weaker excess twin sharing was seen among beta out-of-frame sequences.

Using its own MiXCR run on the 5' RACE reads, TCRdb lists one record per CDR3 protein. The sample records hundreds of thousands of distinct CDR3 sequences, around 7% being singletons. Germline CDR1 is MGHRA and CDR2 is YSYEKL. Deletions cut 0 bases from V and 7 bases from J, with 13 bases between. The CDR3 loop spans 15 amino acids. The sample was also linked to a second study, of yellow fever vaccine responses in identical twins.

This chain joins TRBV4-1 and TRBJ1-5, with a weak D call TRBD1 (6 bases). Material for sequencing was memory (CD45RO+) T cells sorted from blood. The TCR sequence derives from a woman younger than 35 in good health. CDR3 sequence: CASSQEGGGGQPQHF. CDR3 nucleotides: TGCGCCAGCAGCCAAGAAGGGGGGGGAGGGCAGCCCCAGCATTTT.